The entry below describes one TCR beta chain. It has no known antigen specificity. It has no much larger one-base neighbor in the sample; base qualities were not kept. The immunoSEQ Assay was the method used to sequence TCRbeta CDR3 regions. After extraction, genomic DNA underwent amplification by bias-controlled multiplex PCR, followed by high-throughput sequencing. The published analysis was carried out like this. Collapsing and filtering of sequences were performed to quantify the absolute abundance of each unique TCRbeta CDR3 region. T cell fraction was estimated by normalizing TCRbeta template counts to usable DNA, with usable DNA measured through amplification of reference genes found in all nucleated cells. Repertoire TCRs were annotated as SARS-CoV-2-specific by exact matching of V gene, CDR3 amino acid sequence and J gene to a known reactive TCR set. The reference SARS-CoV-2 TCR set came from MIRA and was filtered for enrichment in COVID-19-positive ImmuneCODE repertoires, removing public or cross-reactive TCRs. Based on the MIRA antigens, annotated TCRs were further analysed at the level of specific ORF or position within ORF. Depth was the summed frequency of annotated unique rearrangements, while breadth was defined as annotated unique rearrangements over total unique productive rearrangements. TCR breadth was compared between groups using two-sided Wilcoxon rank-sum tests. The source is immuneACCESS, and TCRdb retained only in-frame sequences with V and J called. Part of the clones is not carried over; for the studies checked, unresolved V genes explain less than half of this, and the remainder is unexplained. That table gives V, J and clone size, and the DNA gave D and trimming. This sample lists 200,000 to 300,000 clones; around nine tenths were detected once. Clones ranked in the top ten supply around 11% of the sample.

Per the germline V gene (reference sequence), MNHEY is the CDR1 and SMNVEV is the CDR2. The CDR3 starts with the cysteine, ends with the phenylalanine, and has 14 residues. The entry retains the CDR3 DNA only, 42 bases that are in frame from base 1. The V end gives up 6 bases and the J end 3 bases, leaving 4 bases in the junction not matched to a gene. This record belongs to a study of Ad26.COV2.S vaccination and SARS-CoV-2 variants (dated by TCRdb to the early 2020s). Regarding the study in general: Donors in the vaccine arm were drawn from COV1001, a multicentre, randomized, double-blind, placebo-controlled phase I-IIa trial testing Ad26.COV2.S in healthy adults. Ad26.COV2.S was administered intramuscularly at 5 x 10^10 or 1 x 10^11 viral particles, either as a single shot or as two shots given 56 days apart. The specificity and breadth of SARS-CoV-2-reactive T cell receptors after Ad26.COV2.S vaccination were assessed by TCRbeta repertoire sequencing. A total of 32 samples were included in the TCR-sequenced set, comprising roughly 20 Ad26.COV2.S vaccine recipients, 5 placebo recipients and 8 SARS-CoV-2 convalescent individuals. Trial participants were randomized into five groups of five: low-dose or high-dose Ad26.COV2.S given once or twice, or placebo on both occasions. Blinding of investigators to trial group allocation was maintained during experiments and outcome assessment.

Results and caveats for the whole study, not just this receptor: The authors noted that total T cell responses may have been underestimated by the TCR breadth and depth analyses. Higher spike-specific TCR breadth was observed in Ad26.COV2.S recipients than in placebo recipients (P = 0.0014). After vaccination, substantial breadth of spike-specific CD8+ and CD4+ T cell responses was reported. Vaccine and placebo recipients had comparable non-spike TCR breadth, which fits with the vaccine containing only spike. The study lacked the statistical power to compare responses across vaccine doses or regimens.

What this sample's treatment or condition label stands for: around 19 received Ad26.COV2.S at low or high dose, single or two shots; about 5 received placebo; per-sample allocation not given. For vaccine and placebo recipients, repertoires were sequenced using samples collected on day 63 after the first injection. Cohort 1b enrolled about two dozen adults aged 18-55 years at a single site in Boston, USA, between 29 July and 7 August 2020. As a vaccine, Ad26.COV2.S was a replication-incompetent adenovirus type 26 vector that expressed a prefusion-stabilized SARS-CoV-2 spike protein derived from the original Wuhan strain.

The clonotype comes from a person between 18 and 65 years old who received the Ad26.COV2.S COVID-19 vaccine or a placebo. This specimen was peripheral blood, taken in a trial of Ad26.COV2.S vaccine versus placebo. This chain joins TRBV27 to TRBJ2-2; TRBD1 fits 7 bases in the junction. The CDR3 protein: CASRRGRDTGELFF. The DNA sequence follows: TGTGCCAGCAGAAGGGGGCGCGACACCGGGGAGCTGTTTTTT.